This TCR beta chain was obtained from a study of blood T cell repertoires in COVID-19 (dated by TCRdb to about 2020). Notes on the research overall: Samples from collaborators originated in the United States, Italy and Spain and spanned both the acute and convalescent phases of COVID-19. The material from the prospective study consisted of cDNA or gDNA derived from T cells, B-cell-depleted T cells, or PBMCs. Subjects who had been exposed to COVID-19, were actively infected with it, or had recovered from it provided the deeply sampled blood TCRbeta repertoires that made up the dataset. A freely available public database, intended as a resource for researchers studying the immune response to SARS-CoV-2, is where the repertoires were released. Samples came from the ongoing ImmuneRACE study (first 160 participants) plus 1,254 subjects from 6 global collaborators. The sample metadata nearly always contained a de-identified subject ID, COVID-19 status, age in years and sex. Where available, HLA class I and class II types were taken from metadata supplied by the sample provider and were not determined by assay-based typing.

TCRbeta CDR3 regions were amplified from genomic DNA using the immunoSEQ Assay, a bias-controlled multiplex PCR. The study's processing was this. The number of nucleated cells in each sample was estimated by amplification of reference gene primers within the assay. To quantify the absolute abundance of each unique TCRbeta CDR3 rearrangement, sequence reads were collapsed and filtered. For each sample, productive Simpson clonality was calculated as the square root of Simpson's diversity index across productive rearrangements. TCRdb took over this immuneACCESS table, retaining in-frame rearrangements with V and J assigned. Such tables are incomplete; in checked studies, under half of the missing clones stem from an unresolved V gene, and the remainder is unexplained. The V and J calls and clone size were taken over from that table, and D and trimming were inferred from the DNA. A total of some 300,000 clones appear in this sample, 88% of them only once. Clones ranked in the top ten supply about 1% of the sample.

Participants in the prospective study were aged about 18 to 100 years, lived in 24 United States geographic areas, and enrolled through a virtual design. In the prospective study, cohorts were assigned on the basis of participant-reported clinical history obtained from a screening survey and a study questionnaire. For ImmuneRACE Cohort 3, a participant was defined as recovered based on two consecutive negative NP/OP PCR tests, clearance by a healthcare professional, or resolution of symptoms. In the prospective study, mobile phlebotomists collected whole blood, serum and a nasopharyngeal or oropharyngeal swab from each participant. Participants in the prospective study had the option to provide additional blood draws and questionnaires over a roughly 2-month period. Before DNA extraction, blood samples from the prospective study were shipped at room temperature or frozen. CDR1 and CDR2, looked up from the germline V gene, are ENHRY and SYGVKD. V sheds 0 bases and J sheds 2 bases, leaving 18 bases between their ends. Its CDR3 holds 18 amino acids, cysteine through phenylalanine. Only the CDR3 portion is preserved as DNA: 54 bases, with reading frame beginning at the first base.

Broader findings and caveats from the paper: The amount of clinical and demographic metadata varied by source and participant and was provided uncurated.

On this clone itself: Its antigen is still unknown. Per-nucleotide qualities are absent, and no much larger clonotype sits a single base away.

The sequence was obtained from a woman aged 25 to 45 who had recovered from COVID-19. The sample was PBMCs or T cells enriched from blood (not recorded which). The receptor chain draws on TRBV10-3 and TRBJ2-3, with TRBD1 as a weak D call on 8 bases. The encoded CDR3 is CAISESFQGAGDTDTQYF. The DNA reads as follows: TGTGCCATCAGTGAGTCCTTTCAGGGGGCGGGGGACACAGATACGCAGTATTTT.